The 30 T cell receptor beta chains below were found in one sample sequenced in a study of blood T cell repertoires in COVID-19. The protocol was immunoSEQ multiplex PCR, while the TCRdb copy is restricted to in-frame clones and leaves out a portion. The sample contains 85,000 to 100,000 clones, roughly 77% of which appear only once. The source material was peripheral blood. Receptor source: a human donor in a cohort sampled during active COVID-19.

V usage is TRBV28 and J usage is TRBJ1-1, with 7 bases matching TRBD1. Germline CDR1 MDHEN, CDR2 SYDVKM. The CDR3 is 14 amino acids. V shed 6 bases, J shed 0 bases, and the junction held 4 bases outside the gene matches. The CDR3 spells CASSQGQLNTEAFF. The CDR3 DNA reads TGTGCCAGCAGCCAGGGACAGTTGAACACTGAAGCTTTCTTT.

This clone occurred once. The chain carries TRBV28 and TRBJ2-4; TRBD1 might be the D (6 bases). Germline V gene data show CDR1 as MDHEN and CDR2 as SYDVKM. V lost 2 bases, J lost 6 bases, and 14 bases lay in between. The CDR3 sequence is 15 residues long. In DNA form, the CDR3 reads TGTGCCAGCAGTTTAACGGGGCAGGGGCGAAACATTCAGTACTTC. Translated, it gives CASSLTGQGRNIQYF. The whole variable domain, filled in from reference TRBV28 and TRBJ2-4, reads DVKVTQSSRYLVKRTGEKVFLECVQDMDHENMFWYRQDPGLGLRLIYFSYDVKMKEKGDIPEGYSVSREKKERFSLILESASTNQTSMYLCASSLTGQGRNIQYFGAGTRLSVL.

The genes are TRBV7-2 and TRBJ1-1; 7 bases fit TRBD1. The junction had 4 bases not matched to a gene; V was cut back by 6 bases and J by 3 bases. There are 13 residues in the CDR3. CDR1 is SGHTA and CDR2 is FQGNSA in the germline V gene. The CDR3 protein is CASRQGDYTEAFF. The CDR3 coding sequence is TGTGCCAGCAGGCAGGGGGATTACACTGAAGCTTTCTTT.

V usage is TRBV5-1 and J usage is TRBJ2-2, with 7 bases aligning to TRBD2. This CDR3 contains 14 residues. V gave up 5 bases and J gave up 6 bases; unmatched junction bases: 7. Germline-derived CDR1 and CDR2 are SGHRS and YFSETQ. CDR3 region: CASSVGGRSGELFF. The CDR3 nucleotides read TGCGCCAGCAGTGTGGGAGGGCGGTCCGGGGAGCTGTTTTTT.

The chain recombines TRBV7-9 with TRBJ1-2; D remains ambiguous. Germline CDR1 and CDR2: SEHNR and FQNEAQ (reference sequence). V lost 3 bases to trimming and J lost 9 bases, with 11 bases between them. CDR3 length equals 12 residues. The CDR3 DNA reads as TGTGCCAGCAGCTTGGGCCCCCTACGCTACACCTTC. This sequence encodes CASSLGPLRYTF.

This sequence joins TRBV7-8 and TRBJ2-1, with TRBD2 identical over 8 bases. Germline CDR1 reads SGHVS; CDR2 reads FQNEAQ. V was pared by 3 bases and J by 1 base, with 2 bases of the junction left unmatched. The CDR3 spans 15 residues. The DNA of the CDR3 is TGTGCCAGCAGCTTCCGGGAGGGGTCCTACAATGAGCAGTTCTTC. This sequence encodes CASSFREGSYNEQFF.

The chain uses TRBV7-9 and TRBJ2-3, with TRBD1 as a possible D gene (5 bases). CDR1 SEHNR and CDR2 FQNEAQ come from the germline V gene (reference sequence). CDR3 length: 12 residues. The V gene lost 5 bases and the J gene lost 10 bases, with 13 bases spanning the gap. The CDR3, as DNA: TGTGCCAGCAGCCTGGGCCAGGGTGCGCAGTATTTT. It specifies CASSLGQGAQYF. Filled out from reference TRBV7-9 and TRBJ2-3, the complete variable domain reads DTGVSQNPRHKITKRGQNVTFRCDPISEHNRLYWYRQTLGQGPEFLTYFQNEAQLEKSRLLSDRFSAERPKGSFSTLEIQRTEQGDSAMYLCASSLGQGAQYFGPGTRLTVL.

The rearrangement links TRBV7-9 to TRBJ2-3, with TRBD2 identical over 7 bases. The CDR3 loop spans 14 amino acids. From germline, CDR1 is SEHNR and CDR2 FQNEAQ (reference sequence). J was trimmed by 2 bases and V by 3 bases; bases with no gene match: 2. The CDR3 nucleotides are TGTGCCAGCAGCTTGCGGGGGATCACAGATACGCAGTATTTT. The encoded protein is CASSLRGITDTQYF. The full variable domain, its missing parts supplied by reference TRBV7-9 and TRBJ2-3, is DTGVSQNPRHKITKRGQNVTFRCDPISEHNRLYWYRQTLGQGPEFLTYFQNEAQLEKSRLLSDRFSAERPKGSFSTLEIQRTEQGDSAMYLCASSLRGITDTQYFGPGTRLTVL.

This clone appeared a single time. The junction and the germline gene differ at one end; a read error may be behind it. The chain links TRBV6-5 to TRBJ2-7; 10 nucleotides agree with TRBD1. The V gene's germline CDR1 is MNHEY and CDR2 SVGAGI. The CDR3 sequence is 13 residues long. The chain's CDR3 is CASSRGQGGTVDF. CDR3 coding DNA: TGTGCCAGCAGCCGTGGACAGGGGGGGACCGTGGACTTC.

The genes are TRBV5-1 and TRBJ2-4, with 15 bases lining up with TRBD2. The V gene end was trimmed by 4 bases and the J gene end by 0 bases; junction bases not matched to a gene: 14. Germline values: CDR1 SGHRS, CDR2 YFSETQ. CDR3 size: 21 residues. Here the CDR3 reads CASSPYSRTSGRELAKNIQYF. The CDR3 region has the DNA TGCGCCAGCAGCCCCTACTCTAGGACTAGCGGGAGGGAGCTAGCCAAAAACATTCAGTACTTC. Variable domain in full (rest from reference TRBV5-1 and TRBJ2-4): KAGVTQTPRYLIKTRGQQVTLSCSPISGHRSVSWYQQTPGQGLQFLFEYFSETQRNKGNFPGRFSGRQFSNSRSEMNVSTLELGDSALYLCASSPYSRTSGRELAKNIQYFGAGTRLSVL.

The V and J genes are TRBV6-5 and TRBJ2-7, with 10 bases matching TRBD2. The CDR3 covers 13 residues. CDR1 MNHEY and CDR2 SVGAGI come from the germline V gene. Unmatched junction bases numbered 5, after V lost 6 bases and J lost 6 bases. The CDR3 reads CASRASGSVEQYF. The CDR3 DNA follows: TGTGCCAGCAGGGCTAGCGGGAGCGTCGAGCAGTACTTC.

The gene calls are TRBV11-2 and TRBJ2-5; unclear D gene. The CDR3 is made up of 14 amino acids. The V gene lost 3 bases and the J gene lost 0 bases, with 8 bases spanning the gap. The germline V gene has CDR1 SGHAT and CDR2 FQNNGV. For the CDR3, the DNA is TGTGCCAGCAGCTTCCCAGCGAACCAAGAGACCCAGTACTTC. Its translation: CASSFPANQETQYF.

This clone was recorded a few times. V and J are TRBV10-3 and TRBJ2-1; 9 bases map to TRBD2. The CDR3 sequence is 15 residues long. The V segment lost 3 bases and the J segment 6 bases; nucleotides outside the gene matches: 6. CDR1 and CDR2 from the germline V gene are ENHRY and SYGVKD. CDR3 protein: CAISEIAGDVNEQFF. The CDR3 nucleotides are TGTGCCATCAGTGAAATAGCGGGAGATGTCAATGAGCAGTTCTTC.

The chain uses TRBV13 and TRBJ1-2, with 10 bases identical to TRBD1. V was pared by 5 bases and J by 6 bases, with 3 bases of the junction left unmatched. The CDR3 has 13 amino acids. Germline CDR1 is PRHDT and CDR2 is FYEKMQ (reference sequence). Here the CDR3 DNA reads TGTGCCAGCAGCGCGGACAGGGGGAATGGCTACACCTTC. As protein: CASSADRGNGYTF. The whole variable domain, filled in from reference TRBV13 and TRBJ1-2, reads AAGVIQSPRHLIKEKRETATLKCYPIPRHDTVYWYQQGPGQDPQFLISFYEKMQSDKGSIPDRFSAQQFSDYHSELNMSSLELGDSALYFCASSADRGNGYTFGSGTRLTVV.

The V call is TRBV9, the J call TRBJ2-7; unclear D gene. CDR1 and CDR2 (germline): SGDLS, YYNGEE. The CDR3 extends over 15 amino acids. Trimming removed 7 bases from V and 4 bases from J, with 21 bases in between. This chain's CDR3 is CASGPGEPRVYEQYF. CDR3 bases: TGTGCCAGCGGCCCCGGAGAGCCGCGAGTGTACGAGCAGTACTTC. The full variable domain, rest sourced from reference TRBV9 and TRBJ2-7, is DSGVTQTPKHLITATGQRVTLRCSPRSGDLSVYWYQQSLDQGLQFLIQYYNGEERAKGNILERFSAQQFPDLHSELNLSSLELGDSALYFCASGPGEPRVYEQYFGPGTRLTVT.

J is TRBJ2-3 and V is TRBV4-1; D might be TRBD2 (6 bases). V was cut by 4 bases and J by 5 bases, with 22 bases left in between. The germline CDR1 and CDR2 sequences are MGHRA and YSYEKL. The CDR3 spans 17 residues. CDR3: CASSRPGTGGLEDTQYF. The CDR3 DNA is TGCGCCAGCAGCCGCCCAGGAACAGGAGGGCTTGAAGATACGCAGTATTTT.

V gene TRBV19 combines with J gene TRBJ2-7, with 7 bases identical to TRBD2. In germline, CDR1 is LNHDA, CDR2 SQIVND (reference sequence). Trimming took 1 base from V and 1 from J; bases not matched to a gene: 7. The CDR3 has 16 amino acids. CDR3 region: CASSIAGPSGSYEQYF. The CDR3, as DNA: TGTGCCAGTAGTATAGCGGGCCCTAGCGGTTCCTACGAGCAGTACTTC.

The J gene is TRBJ2-7, the V gene TRBV25-1; perhaps TRBD1 as D (6 bases). V lost 5 bases and J lost 3, with 8 bases in between. Germline V gene data show CDR1 as MGHDK and CDR2 as SYGVNS. The CDR3 is made up of 12 amino acids. This CDR3 reads CASSIQGYEQYF. The CDR3 DNA follows: TGTGCCAGCAGTATACAGGGCTACGAGCAGTACTTC.

This clone was recorded a few times. The J gene is TRBJ2-2, the V gene TRBV19; D is possibly TRBD2 (6 bases). V shed 4 bases and J shed 6 bases, with 18 bases lying between them. CDR1 and CDR2 (germline): LNHDA, SQIVND (reference sequence). The CDR3 spans 16 residues. DNA for the CDR3: TGTGCCAGTAGTAAAAGTCCCGGGAGAGGGGCCGGGGAGCTGTTTTTT. Translating gives CASSKSPGRGAGELFF. Looking up the rest from reference TRBV19 and TRBJ2-2 gives the full variable domain: DGGITQSPKYLFRKEGQNVTLSCEQNLNHDAMYWYRQDPGQGLRLIYYSQIVNDFQKGDIAEGYSVSREKKESFPLTVTSAQKNPTAFYLCASSKSPGRGAGELFFGEGSRLTVL.

This rearrangement joins TRBV19 to TRBJ2-1, with D perhaps TRBD2 (5 bases). Per the germline V gene, CDR1 is LNHDA and CDR2 is SQIVND (reference sequence). The CDR3 is 13 amino acids. The germline V and J ends were trimmed by 1 base and 10 bases, with 11 bases remaining between them. CDR3 protein: CASSIAGRREQFF. CDR3 DNA: TGTGCCAGTAGTATAGCTGGTAGGAGGGAGCAGTTCTTC.

This clone came up once. The CDR3 DNA reads TGTGCCAGCACCTACGAGCGGGAAAGGGGGGAGCAGTTCTTC. Translating gives CASTYERERGEQFF. This chain uses TRBV5-8 with TRBJ2-1; D may be TRBD2 (7 bases). The CDR3 runs 14 residues. Germline CDR1 reads SGHTS; CDR2 reads YDEGEE. V was cut by 6 bases and J by 10 bases, with 20 bases left in between.

The chain links TRBV5-1 to TRBJ1-1; the D gene is possibly TRBD1 (5 bases). Trimming took off 0 bases at V and 5 bases at J, with 14 bases between the two ends. CDR3 size: 15 residues. Germline loops: CDR1 SGHRS, CDR2 YFSETQ. CDR3 DNA: TGCGCCAGCAGCTTGGGATGGGGCAGTGGGACTGAAGCTTTCTTT. Translating gives CASSLGWGSGTEAFF.

This clone was recorded a few times. The chain links TRBV30 to TRBJ2-7, with D perhaps matching TRBD2 (6 bases). Trimming stripped 0 bases from V and 4 bases from J, with 16 bases between. Germline V gene data show CDR1 as GTSNPN and CDR2 as SVGIG (reference sequence). The CDR3 spans 15 residues. CDR3 in amino acids: CAWSVRPTGDYEQYF. The CDR3 DNA reads TGTGCCTGGAGTGTAAGGCCTACGGGGGATTACGAGCAGTACTTC.

The rearrangement joins TRBV6-5 to TRBJ1-2; 7 nucleotides agree with TRBD1. The trim removed 6 bases at V and 7 bases at J, leaving 11 bases unmatched. The germline CDR1 and CDR2 sequences are MNHEY and SVGAGI. The CDR3 runs to 14 residues. As DNA, the CDR3 is TGTGCCAGCAGGAATCCCGGGACAGCGATTGGCTACACCTTC. As protein: CASRNPGTAIGYTF.

The rearrangement uses TRBV19 and TRBJ2-1, with 9 bases fitting TRBD2. V dropped 1 base and J dropped 0; count of bases not matched to a gene: 7. Germline lookup yields CDR1 LNHDA and CDR2 SQIVND (reference sequence). This CDR3 contains 18 residues. As DNA, the CDR3 is TGTGCCAGTAGTATAGGTCGGCTAGCGGGACGCTCCTACAATGAGCAGTTCTTC. Its translation: CASSIGRLAGRSYNEQFF.

The chain is built from TRBV3-1 (or the pseudogene TRBV3-2) and TRBJ2-1; D is perhaps TRBD2 (5 bases). Between the trimmed V and J ends, which lost 0 bases and 13 bases, there was a span of 16 bases. Germline values: CDR1 LGHDT, CDR2 YNNKEL (reference sequence). This CDR3 comprises 14 residues. The CDR3 spells CASSQEARAEAQFF. The CDR3 DNA reads TGTGCCAGCAGCCAAGAGGCGCGGGCAGAGGCTCAGTTCTTC.

The chain carries TRBV28 and TRBJ2-7; no clear D. Trimming removed 5 bases from V and 3 bases from J, with 11 bases in between. The CDR3 has 13 residues. The germline V gene has CDR1 MDHEN and CDR2 SYDVKM. CDR3 in amino acids: CASSLTQDYEQYF. In nucleotides, the CDR3 is TGTGCCAGCAGTCTAACCCAGGACTACGAGCAGTACTTC.

The J gene is TRBJ2-3, the V gene TRBV29-1, with D perhaps matching TRBD2 (6 bases). This CDR3 has 14 amino acids. Per the germline V gene, CDR1 is SQVTM and CDR2 is ANQGSEA. V lost 5 bases and J 7 bases, leaving 19 bases between the germline ends. The CDR3 reads CSVTSTGRQYTQYF. DNA for the CDR3: TGCAGCGTTACTAGCACGGGAAGACAATATACGCAGTATTTT.

This clone is medium-sized within its sample. The rearrangement links TRBV28 to TRBJ1-5; D remains unclear. CDR3 length equals 13 residues. CDR1 and CDR2 from the germline V gene are MDHEN and SYDVKM. V lost 5 bases and J 3 bases, leaving 8 bases between the germline ends. The CDR3 here is CASSEGYNQPQHF. Written as DNA, the CDR3 is TGTGCCAGCAGTGAGGGTTACAATCAGCCCCAGCATTTT.

This chain connects TRBV6-5 to TRBJ2-1, with 7 bases lining up with TRBD1. The CDR3 totals 12 residues. Unmatched junction bases numbered 8, after V lost 4 bases and J lost 14 bases. Per germline, CDR1 MNHEY and CDR2 SVGAGI. The CDR3 DNA reads as TGTGCCAGCAGTTTAAGACAGGGAAGGAAGTTCTTC. The encoded protein is CASSLRQGRKFF.